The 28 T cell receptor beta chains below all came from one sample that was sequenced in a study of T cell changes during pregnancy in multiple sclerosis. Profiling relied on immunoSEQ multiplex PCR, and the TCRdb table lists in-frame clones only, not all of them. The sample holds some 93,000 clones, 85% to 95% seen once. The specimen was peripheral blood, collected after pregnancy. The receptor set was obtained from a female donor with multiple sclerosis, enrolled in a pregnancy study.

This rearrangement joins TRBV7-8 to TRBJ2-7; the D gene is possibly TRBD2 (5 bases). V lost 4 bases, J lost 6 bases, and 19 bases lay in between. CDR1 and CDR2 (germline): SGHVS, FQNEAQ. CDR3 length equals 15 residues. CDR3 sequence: CASSSRDVNPVEQYF. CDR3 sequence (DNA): TGTGCCAGCAGCTCTCGGGATGTTAACCCCGTCGAGCAGTACTTC.

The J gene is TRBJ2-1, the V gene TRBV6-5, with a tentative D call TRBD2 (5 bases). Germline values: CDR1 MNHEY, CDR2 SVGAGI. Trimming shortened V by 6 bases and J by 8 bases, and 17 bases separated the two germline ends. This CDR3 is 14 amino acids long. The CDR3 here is CASRYEGGPYEQFF. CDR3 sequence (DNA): TGTGCCAGCAGATACGAGGGCGGACCTTATGAGCAGTTCTTC.

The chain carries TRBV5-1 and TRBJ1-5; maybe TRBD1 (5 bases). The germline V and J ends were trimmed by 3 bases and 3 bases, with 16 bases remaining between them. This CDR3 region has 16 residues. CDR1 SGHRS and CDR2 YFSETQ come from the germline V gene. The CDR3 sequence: CASSWGGEGNNQPQHF. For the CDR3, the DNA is TGCGCCAGCAGCTGGGGGGGAGAGGGTAACAATCAGCCCCAGCATTTT.

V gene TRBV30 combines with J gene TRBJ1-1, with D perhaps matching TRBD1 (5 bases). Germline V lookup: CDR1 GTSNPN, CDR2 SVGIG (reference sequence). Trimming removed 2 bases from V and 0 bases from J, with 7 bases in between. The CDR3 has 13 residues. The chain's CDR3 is CAWSKGLNTEAFF. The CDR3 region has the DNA TGTGCCTGGAGTAAGGGGTTGAACACTGAAGCTTTCTTT.

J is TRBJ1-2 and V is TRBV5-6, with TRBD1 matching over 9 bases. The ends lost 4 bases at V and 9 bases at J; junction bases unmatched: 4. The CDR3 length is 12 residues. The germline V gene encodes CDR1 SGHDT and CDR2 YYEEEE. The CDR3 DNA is TGTGCCAGCAGCGGGGACAGGGATCGCTACACCTTC. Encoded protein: CASSGDRDRYTF.

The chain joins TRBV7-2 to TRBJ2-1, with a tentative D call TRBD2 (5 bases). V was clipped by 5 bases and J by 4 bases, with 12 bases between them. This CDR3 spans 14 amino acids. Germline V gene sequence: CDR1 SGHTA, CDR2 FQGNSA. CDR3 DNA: TGTGCCAGCAGCGTGGGAGTCCGGTACAATGAGCAGTTCTTC. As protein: CASSVGVRYNEQFF. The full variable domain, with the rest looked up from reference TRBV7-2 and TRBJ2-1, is GAGVSQSPSNKVTEKGKDVELRCDPISGHTALYWYRQSLGQGLEFLIYFQGNSAPDKSGLPSDRFSAERTGGSVSTLTIQRTQQEDSAVYLCASSVGVRYNEQFFGPGTRLTVL.

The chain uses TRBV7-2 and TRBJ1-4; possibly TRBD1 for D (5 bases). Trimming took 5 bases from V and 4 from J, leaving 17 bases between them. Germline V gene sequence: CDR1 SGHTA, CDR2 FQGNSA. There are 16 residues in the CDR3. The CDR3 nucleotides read TGTGCCAGCAGCCCGGAGGTCGGGGGGATTAATGAAAAACTGTTTTTT. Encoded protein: CASSPEVGGINEKLFF.

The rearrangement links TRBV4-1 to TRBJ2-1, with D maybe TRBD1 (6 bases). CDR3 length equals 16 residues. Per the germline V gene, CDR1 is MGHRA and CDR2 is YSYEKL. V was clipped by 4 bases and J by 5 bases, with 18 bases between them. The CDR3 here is CASSPNKGDGNNEQFF. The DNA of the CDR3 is TGCGCCAGCAGCCCTAACAAGGGGGACGGAAACAATGAGCAGTTCTTC.

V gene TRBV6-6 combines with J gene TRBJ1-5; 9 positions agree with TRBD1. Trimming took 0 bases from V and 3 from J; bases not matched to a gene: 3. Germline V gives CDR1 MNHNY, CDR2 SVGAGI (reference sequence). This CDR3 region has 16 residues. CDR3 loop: CASSYSGQGYNQPQHF. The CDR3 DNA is TGTGCCAGCAGTTACTCAGGACAGGGGTACAATCAGCCCCAGCATTTT.

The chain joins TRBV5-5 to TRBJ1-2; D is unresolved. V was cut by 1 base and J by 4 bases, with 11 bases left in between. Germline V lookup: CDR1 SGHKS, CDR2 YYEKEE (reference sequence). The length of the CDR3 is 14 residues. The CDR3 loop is CASSLWGEAYGYTF. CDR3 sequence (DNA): TGTGCCAGCAGCTTGTGGGGAGAGGCCTATGGCTACACCTTC.

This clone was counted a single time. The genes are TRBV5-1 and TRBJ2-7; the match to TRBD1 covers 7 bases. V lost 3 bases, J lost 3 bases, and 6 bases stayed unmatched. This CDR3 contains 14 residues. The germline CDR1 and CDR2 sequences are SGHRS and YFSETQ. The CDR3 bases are TGCGCCAGCAGCTCGGGACAGAGCTTCTACGAGCAGTACTTC. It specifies CASSSGQSFYEQYF.

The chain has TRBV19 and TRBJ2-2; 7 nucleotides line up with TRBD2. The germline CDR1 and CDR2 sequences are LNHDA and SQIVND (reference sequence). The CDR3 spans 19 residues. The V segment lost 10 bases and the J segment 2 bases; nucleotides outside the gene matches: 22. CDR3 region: CATNTPPGFSSGNTGELFF. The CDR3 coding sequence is TGTGCCACCAATACCCCTCCGGGTTTTTCTAGCGGTAACACCGGGGAGCTGTTTTTT. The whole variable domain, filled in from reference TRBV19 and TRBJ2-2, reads DGGITQSPKYLFRKEGQNVTLSCEQNLNHDAMYWYRQDPGQGLRLIYYSQIVNDFQKGDIAEGYSVSREKKESFPLTVTSAQKNPTAFYLCATNTPPGFSSGNTGELFFGEGSRLTVL.

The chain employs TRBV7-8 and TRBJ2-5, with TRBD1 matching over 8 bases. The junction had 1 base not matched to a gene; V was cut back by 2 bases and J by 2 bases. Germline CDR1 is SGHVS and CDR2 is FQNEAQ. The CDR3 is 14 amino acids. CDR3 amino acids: CASSLRTGQETQYF. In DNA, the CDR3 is TGTGCCAGCAGCTTACGGACAGGGCAAGAGACCCAGTACTTC.

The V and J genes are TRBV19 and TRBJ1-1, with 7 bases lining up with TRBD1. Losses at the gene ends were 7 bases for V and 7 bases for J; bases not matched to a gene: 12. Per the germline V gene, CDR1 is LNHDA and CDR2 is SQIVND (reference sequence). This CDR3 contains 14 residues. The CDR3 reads CASTDLDRTLEAFF. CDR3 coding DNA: TGTGCCAGTACGGACTTGGACAGGACCCTTGAAGCTTTCTTT.

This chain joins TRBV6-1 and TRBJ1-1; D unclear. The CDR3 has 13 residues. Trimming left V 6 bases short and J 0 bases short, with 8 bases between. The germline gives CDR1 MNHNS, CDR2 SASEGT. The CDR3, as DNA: TGTGCCAGCAGACAGACCCTGAACACTGAAGCTTTCTTT. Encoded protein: CASRQTLNTEAFF.

CDR3 in amino acids: CASSYGRGHRNTGELFF. CDR3 coding DNA: TGTGCCAGCAGTTACGGGAGGGGGCACAGGAACACCGGGGAGCTGTTTTTT. V usage is TRBV11-2 and J usage is TRBJ2-2, with D perhaps TRBD2 (8 bases). The CDR3 runs to 17 residues. V lost 6 bases to trimming and J lost 1 base, with 18 bases between them. From germline, CDR1 is SGHAT and CDR2 FQNNGV.

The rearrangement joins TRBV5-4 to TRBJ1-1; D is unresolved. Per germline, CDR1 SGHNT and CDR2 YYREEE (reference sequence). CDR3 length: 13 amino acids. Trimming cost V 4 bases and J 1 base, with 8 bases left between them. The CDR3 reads CASSAHKNTEAFF. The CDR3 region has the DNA TGTGCCAGCAGCGCCCACAAGAACACTGAAGCTTTCTTT.

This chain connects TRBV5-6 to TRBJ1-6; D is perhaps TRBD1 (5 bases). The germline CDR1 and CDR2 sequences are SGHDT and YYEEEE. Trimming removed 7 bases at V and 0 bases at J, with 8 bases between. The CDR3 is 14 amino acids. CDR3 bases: TGTGCCAGCGGAACAGGCTCCTATAATTCACCCCTCCACTTT. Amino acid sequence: CASGTGSYNSPLHF.

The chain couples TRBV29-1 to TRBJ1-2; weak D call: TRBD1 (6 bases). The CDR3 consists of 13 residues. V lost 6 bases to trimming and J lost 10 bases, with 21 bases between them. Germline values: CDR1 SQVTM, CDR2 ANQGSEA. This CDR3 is CSVPVGGSPLYTF. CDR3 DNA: TGCAGCGTCCCGGTTGGGGGCTCTCCTCTCTACACCTTC. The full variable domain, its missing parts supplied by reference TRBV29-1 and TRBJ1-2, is SAVISQKPSRDICQRGTSLTIQCQVDSQVTMMFWYRQQPGQSLTLIATANQGSEATYESGFVIDKFPISRPNLTFSTLTVSNMSPEDSSIYLCSVPVGGSPLYTFGSGTRLTVV.

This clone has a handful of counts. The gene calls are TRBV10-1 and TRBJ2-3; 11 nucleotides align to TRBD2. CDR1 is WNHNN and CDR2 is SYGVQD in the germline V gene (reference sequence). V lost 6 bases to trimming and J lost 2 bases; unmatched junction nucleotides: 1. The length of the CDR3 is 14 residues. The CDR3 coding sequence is TGCGCCAGCAGGGGACTAGCGGACACAGATACGCAGTATTTT. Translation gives CASRGLADTDTQYF.

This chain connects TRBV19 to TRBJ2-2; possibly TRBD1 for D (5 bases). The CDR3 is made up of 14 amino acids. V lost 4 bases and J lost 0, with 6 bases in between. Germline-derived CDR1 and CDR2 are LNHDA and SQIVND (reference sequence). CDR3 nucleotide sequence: TGTGCCAGTAGTAGACAGTCGAACACCGGGGAGCTGTTTTTT. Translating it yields CASSRQSNTGELFF.

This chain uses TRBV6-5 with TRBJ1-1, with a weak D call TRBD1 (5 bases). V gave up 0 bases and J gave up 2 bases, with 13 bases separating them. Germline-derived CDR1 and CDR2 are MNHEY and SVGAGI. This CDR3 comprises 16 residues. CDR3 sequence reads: CASSYSVDRANTEAFF. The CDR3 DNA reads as TGTGCCAGCAGTTACTCTGTTGACAGAGCTAACACTGAAGCTTTCTTT.

CDR3 DNA: TGTGCCAGCAGCTTGTCCATGGACAGGGCCGACGAGCAGTACTTC. It codes for CASSLSMDRADEQYF. The chain recombines TRBV5-4 with TRBJ2-7; 8 bases are shared with TRBD1. The CDR3 spans 15 residues. Germline V CDR1 and CDR2: SGHNT, YYREEE (reference sequence). J lost 5 bases, V lost 1 base, and 8 bases had no gene match.

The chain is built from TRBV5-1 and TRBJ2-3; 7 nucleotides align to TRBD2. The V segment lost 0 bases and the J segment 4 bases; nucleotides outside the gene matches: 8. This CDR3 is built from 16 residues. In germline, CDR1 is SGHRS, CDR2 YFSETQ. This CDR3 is CASSLAAGVGADTQYF. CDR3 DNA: TGCGCCAGCAGCTTGGCCGCGGGAGTGGGCGCAGATACGCAGTATTTT.

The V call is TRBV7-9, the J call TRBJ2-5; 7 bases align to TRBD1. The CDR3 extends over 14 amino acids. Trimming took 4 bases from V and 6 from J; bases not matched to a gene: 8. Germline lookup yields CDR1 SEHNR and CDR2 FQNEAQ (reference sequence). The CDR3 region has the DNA TGTGCCAGCAGCTCTCGACAGGGCCAGCAGACCCAGTACTTC. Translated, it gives CASSSRQGQQTQYF.

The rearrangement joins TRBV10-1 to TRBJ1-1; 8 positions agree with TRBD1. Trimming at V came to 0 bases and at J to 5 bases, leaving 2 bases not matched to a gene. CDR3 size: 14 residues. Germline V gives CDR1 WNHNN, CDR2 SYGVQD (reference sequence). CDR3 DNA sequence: TGCGCCAGCAGTGAGTCCCGGACAGGGACTGAAGCTTTCTTT. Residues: CASSESRTGTEAFF.

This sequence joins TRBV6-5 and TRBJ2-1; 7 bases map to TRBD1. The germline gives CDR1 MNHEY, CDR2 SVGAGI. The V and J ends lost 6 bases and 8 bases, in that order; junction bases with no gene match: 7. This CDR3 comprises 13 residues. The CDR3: CASSQIRGHEQFF. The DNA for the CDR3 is TGTGCCAGCAGCCAAATAAGGGGGCATGAGCAGTTCTTC.

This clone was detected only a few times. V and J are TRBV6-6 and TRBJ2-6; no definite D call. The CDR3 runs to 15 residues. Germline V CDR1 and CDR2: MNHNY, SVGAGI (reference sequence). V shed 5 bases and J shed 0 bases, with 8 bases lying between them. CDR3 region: CASSSRSSGANVLTF. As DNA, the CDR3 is TGTGCCAGCAGTAGCCGGAGCTCTGGGGCCAACGTCCTGACTTTC.